The 3 T cell receptor beta chains below were found in one sample sequenced in a study of human T cells and chemical hapten exposure (TCRdb year 2021). This sample's time point label indicates: patch test 1, 2 weeks after DPC sensitization. Read against the paper, the sample's treatment or condition label means: therapeutic diphenylcyclopropenone sensitization with weekly scalp DPC. Total RNA was extracted from unfractionated whole blood that had been collected in Tempus Blood RNA tubes. The library was built by means of RACE. Sequencing was carried out with a NextSeq 500. TCRdb's own reprocessing of the public reads used fastp at Q25 and MiXCR and kept productive beta chains. Rows are combined by CDR3 protein, so each entry shows the most common genes and DNA. This sample is represented by more than 30,000 distinct CDR3 sequences; approximately 6.3% of them were singletons. Roughly 9.1% of the sample rests with the top ten.

The sample in question was whole blood, obtained in connection with sensitization to the hapten diphenylcyclopropenone (DPC). The receptors come from a woman in her thirties with alopecia areata. Some clones in this sample may be carry-over from other donors' samples.

This clonotype was found a few times. The chain is built from TRBV4-2 and TRBJ1-1; TRBD1 agrees at 8 bases. The CDR3 length is 19 residues. Germline V lookup: CDR1 LGHNA, CDR2 YNFKEQ. Trimming took 0 bases from V and 0 from J; bases not matched to a gene: 12. The CDR3 DNA reads TGTGCCAGCAGCCAAGATCGGAGACAGGGGAGGGGGATGAACACTGAAGCTTTCTTT. Its protein is CASSQDRRQGRGMNTEAFF.

The sample holds many counts of this clonotype. The chain uses TRBV5-1 and TRBJ1-1; D gene unclear. The CDR3 runs to 13 residues. The V and J ends lost 0 bases and 12 bases respectively, with 15 bases between them. The V gene's germline CDR1 is SGHRS and CDR2 YFSETQ. This chain's CDR3 is CASSLDPAGGTFF. CDR3 DNA sequence: TGCGCCAGCAGCTTGGACCCAGCGGGCGGCACTTTCTTT.

In its sample, this clonotype was seen many times. The V call is TRBV29-1, the J call TRBJ1-1; D not resolved. This CDR3 region has 13 residues. Per the germline V gene, CDR1 is SQVTM and CDR2 is ANQGSEA. Trimming stripped 4 bases from V and 3 bases from J, with 12 bases between. The CDR3 loop reads CSVADSSYTEAFF. The DNA for the CDR3 is TGCAGCGTTGCTGATTCATCCTACACTGAAGCTTTCTTT. Full variable domain (missing parts from reference TRBV29-1 and TRBJ1-1): SAVISQKPSRDICQRGTSLTIQCQVDSQVTMMFWYRQQPGQSLTLIATANQGSEATYESGFVIDKFPISRPNLTFSTLTVSNMSPEDSSIYLCSVADSSYTEAFFGQGTRLTVV.